Listed here are 30 T cell receptor beta chains from one sample, sequenced in a study of shared clonotypes between healthy human individuals. Only CD45RO-negative cells positively selected for CCR7 counted as naive CD8 cells, so terminally differentiated effector memory CD45RA+ cells were excluded. Profiled with immunoSEQ multiplex PCR; TCRdb holds only in-frame clones, not every one. Of around 1.9 million clones in the sample, roughly 91% were seen once. The sequenced sample consisted of naive CD8+ T cells from PBMCs. The source of these receptors is a man between 18 and 35 years old in good health. Some clones in this sample may be carry-over from other donors' samples.

Comment on this clone: Other DNA sequences within the sample encode an identical CDR3. J is TRBJ2-5 and V is TRBV13; D call uncertain. The CDR3 spans 11 residues. The germline V and J ends were trimmed by 4 bases and 4 bases, with 4 bases remaining between them. The germline CDR1 and CDR2 sequences are PRHDT and FYEKMQ (reference sequence). The CDR3 DNA reads as TGTGCCAGCAGCTCGGGAGAGACCCAGTACTTC. Protein: CASSSGETQYF.

This clone was found once. The J gene is TRBJ2-2, the V gene TRBV19; TRBD2 agrees at 11 bases. J gave up 3 bases and V 4 bases, and 13 bases lay outside the gene matches. CDR1 and CDR2 (germline): LNHDA, SQIVND (reference sequence). The CDR3 extends over 19 amino acids. The CDR3 DNA follows: TGTGCCAGTAGTACCCTGCGACCGGGACTAGCGGATCACACCGGGGAGCTGTTTTTT. As protein: CASSTLRPGLADHTGELFF.

This chain connects TRBV7-9 to TRBJ2-2; 8 positions match TRBD1. Looked up from germline, CDR1 is SEHNR and CDR2 is FQNEAQ (reference sequence). V gave up 3 bases and J gave up 6 bases; unmatched junction bases: 15. The CDR3 is 18 residues long. CDR3 amino acids: CASSLGRDRTSRAGELFF. CDR3 nucleotide sequence: TGTGCCAGCAGCTTGGGACGGGACAGGACGAGTCGCGCCGGGGAGCTGTTTTTT.

V and J are TRBV4-3 and TRBJ2-2; D may match TRBD1 or TRBD2 (6 bases each). This CDR3 is 16 amino acids long. Germline CDR1 is LGHNA and CDR2 is YSLEER. Deletions cut 5 bases from V and 5 bases from J, with 18 bases between. CDR3: CASSSEGGLRTGELFF. DNA of the CDR3: TGCGCCAGCAGCTCAGAGGGGGGTCTGAGGACCGGGGAGCTGTTTTTT.

V usage is TRBV4-3 and J usage is TRBJ2-7; maybe TRBD1 (6 bases). The CDR3 runs 15 residues. V lost 0 bases and J lost 5, with 14 bases in between. The germline V gene has CDR1 LGHNA and CDR2 YSLEER. The CDR3: CASSQDITGLDEQYF. The DNA of the CDR3 is TGCGCCAGCAGCCAAGATATAACAGGGCTGGACGAGCAGTACTTC.

The gene calls are TRBV15 and TRBJ2-2; D possibly corresponds to TRBD1 (6 bases). The CDR3 length is 13 residues. Per the germline V gene, CDR1 is LNHNV and CDR2 is YYDKDF (reference sequence). The V and J ends lost 4 bases and 6 bases respectively, with 9 bases between them. The DNA of the CDR3 is TGTGCCACCAGCATAAAGGGGGCCGGGGAGCTGTTTTTT. It encodes CATSIKGAGELFF.

The chain has TRBV4-2 and TRBJ2-7; 8 nucleotides match TRBD1. The ends lost 4 bases at V and 5 bases at J; junction bases unmatched: 4. Germline CDR1 reads LGHNA; CDR2 reads YNFKEQ. This CDR3 comprises 13 residues. The DNA of the CDR3 is TGTGCCAGCAGCCCAGGGGGCGTCAACGAGCAGTACTTC. Its protein product is CASSPGGVNEQYF.

The genes are TRBV28 and TRBJ2-1; 15 bases line up with TRBD2. The V gene end was trimmed by 4 bases and the J gene end by 7 bases; junction bases not matched to a gene: 8. The CDR3 covers 17 residues. Germline CDR1 MDHEN, CDR2 SYDVKM. CDR3 sequence (DNA): TGTGCCAGCAGTTCCTGGACTAGCGGGAGGGCTGGAAATGAGCAGTTCTTC. Translating it yields CASSSWTSGRAGNEQFF.

This clone was counted a few times. V is TRBV12-5 and J is TRBJ2-1, with D unclear. This CDR3 region has 15 residues. Trimming removed 6 bases at V and 0 bases at J, with 12 bases between. The germline CDR1 and CDR2 sequences are LGHNT and FRNRAP. The CDR3 loop is CASGRDLSSYNEQFF. For the CDR3, the DNA is TGTGCTAGTGGCCGAGATCTAAGCTCCTACAATGAGCAGTTCTTC.

The chain uses TRBV14 and TRBJ2-1; TRBD2 matches at 9 bases. V lost 5 bases and J lost 5; bases outside the gene matches: 13. The CDR3 is 17 residues long. CDR1 is SGHDN and CDR2 is FVKESK in the germline V gene. The CDR3 protein is CASSTRPRVAGDNEQFF. The CDR3 region has the DNA TGTGCCAGCAGCACCCGCCCGAGAGTAGCGGGAGACAATGAGCAGTTCTTC.

The gene calls are TRBV4-1 and TRBJ2-7, with 11 bases aligning to TRBD2. The junction had 6 bases not matched to a gene; V was cut back by 1 base and J by 4 bases. The CDR3 sequence is 16 residues long. Germline assignment: CDR1 MGHRA and CDR2 YSYEKL. The chain's CDR3 is CASSQALAGELYEQYF. In nucleotides, the CDR3 is TGCGCCAGCAGCCAAGCACTAGCGGGAGAACTGTACGAGCAGTACTTC.

This clone was observed once. The chain joins TRBV6-5 to TRBJ2-5, with D hard to call. The CDR3 is 11 amino acids. CDR1 and CDR2 from the germline V gene are MNHEY and SVGAGI. Trimming removed 10 bases from V and 5 bases from J, with 11 bases in between. DNA of the CDR3: TGTGCCACCTCCGGTCTGGAGACCCAGTACTTC. This translates into CATSGLETQYF.

This clone was detected only a few times. V usage is TRBV10-1 and J usage is TRBJ1-1, with D hard to call. Trimming removed 0 bases at V and 1 base at J, with 3 bases between. CDR3 length: 13 amino acids. The germline gives CDR1 WNHNN, CDR2 SYGVQD (reference sequence). CDR3 in DNA: TGCGCCAGCAGTGAGTCGGGGAACACTGAAGCTTTCTTT. Translation gives CASSESGNTEAFF.

This clone was found once. The V gene is TRBV9, the J gene TRBJ2-1; 10 bases fit TRBD2. V lost 4 bases to trimming and J lost 2 bases; unmatched junction nucleotides: 6. The CDR3 is 16 residues long. Germline V gene sequence: CDR1 SGDLS, CDR2 YYNGEE. CDR3 region: CASSTAGTSAYNEQFF. Here the CDR3 DNA reads TGTGCCAGCAGCACGGCCGGGACTAGCGCCTACAATGAGCAGTTCTTC. Full variable domain (rest looked up from reference TRBV9 and TRBJ2-1): DSGVTQTPKHLITATGQRVTLRCSPRSGDLSVYWYQQSLDQGLQFLIQYYNGEERAKGNILERFSAQQFPDLHSELNLSSLELGDSALYFCASSTAGTSAYNEQFFGPGTRLTVL.

The chain uses TRBV19 and TRBJ1-2; no definite D call. This CDR3 has 15 amino acids. V lost 5 bases and J 3 bases, leaving 16 bases between the germline ends. Germline V gene lookup returns CDR1 LNHDA and CDR2 SQIVND (reference sequence). CDR3 sequence: CASSASRLDHYGYTF. The CDR3 DNA is TGTGCCAGTAGTGCCTCGAGGCTGGATCACTATGGCTACACCTTC.

The chain links TRBV15 to TRBJ1-4; D call uncertain. The CDR3 totals 13 residues. Germline V gene sequence: CDR1 LNHNV, CDR2 YYDKDF (reference sequence). V shed 0 bases and J shed 7 bases, with 6 bases lying between them. The CDR3 coding sequence is TGTGCCACCAGCAGAGAAGAGAGTGAAAAACTGTTTTTT. Its protein is CATSREESEKLFF.

V is TRBV10-3 and J is TRBJ2-1; 8 nucleotides line up with TRBD1. The CDR3 sequence is 15 residues long. J was trimmed by 9 bases and V by 6 bases; bases with no gene match: 13. From germline, CDR1 is ENHRY and CDR2 SYGVKD. For the CDR3, the DNA is TGTGCCATCAGACCCGACAGGGGACGGCAAAGTGAGCAGTTCTTC. Encoded protein: CAIRPDRGRQSEQFF.

This sequence joins TRBV10-3 and TRBJ1-3, with 8 bases fitting TRBD1. V was pared by 10 bases and J by 3 bases, with 11 bases of the junction left unmatched. There are 15 residues in the CDR3. The germline V gene encodes CDR1 ENHRY and CDR2 SYGVKD. This CDR3 reads CATGDRPSLGNTIYF. The CDR3 DNA is TGTGCCACAGGGGACAGGCCCTCACTTGGAAACACCATATATTTT.

The chain carries TRBV27 and TRBJ1-4; tentative D call: TRBD1 (5 bases). The CDR3 spans 17 residues. Germline lookup yields CDR1 MNHEY and CDR2 SMNVEV (reference sequence). V lost 6 bases to trimming and J lost 8 bases, with 25 bases between them. CDR3 nucleotide sequence: TGTGCCAGCAGCTACATCACGCCGGTCAGGGTGGGCGAAAAACTGTTTTTT. This codes for CASSYITPVRVGEKLFF.

V and J are TRBV6-1 and TRBJ1-5, with D unresolved. The length of the CDR3 is 13 residues. Germline V gene sequence: CDR1 MNHNS, CDR2 SASEGT. Trimming pared 0 bases from V and 6 bases from J, leaving 6 bases between. The CDR3 spells CASSEALFQPQHF. The CDR3 coding sequence is TGTGCCAGCAGTGAAGCTTTGTTTCAGCCCCAGCATTTT.

As for this clone: Distinct nucleotide sequences in the sample also encode this CDR3. V is TRBV7-9 and J is TRBJ2-1; TRBD2 might be the D (6 bases). Deletions cut 5 bases from V and 2 bases from J, with 13 bases between. Germline loops: CDR1 SEHNR, CDR2 FQNEAQ (reference sequence). CDR3 length equals 15 residues. The CDR3 nucleotides are TGTGCCAGCAGCCTGGGCGGGGTACCCTACAATGAGCAGTTCTTC. This encodes CASSLGGVPYNEQFF.

This chain links TRBV27 with TRBJ2-5, with 12 nucleotides matching TRBD2. With 3 bases clipped from V and 5 bases from J, the junction kept 7 bases outside the gene matches. The CDR3 has 16 residues. Per the germline V gene, CDR1 is MNHEY and CDR2 is SMNVEV (reference sequence). The CDR3 DNA sequence: TGTGCCAGCAGTTTTCTAGCGGGAGGGCCTGGGGAGACCCAGTACTTC. Translating gives CASSFLAGGPGETQYF.

The chain is built from TRBV7-2 and TRBJ2-7; D is uncertain. Looked up from germline, CDR1 is SGHTA and CDR2 is FQGNSA. V was trimmed by 1 base and J by 3 bases, leaving 13 bases between them. The CDR3 totals 15 residues. The CDR3 nucleotides are TGTGCCAGCAGCTTAGGGGGTGGGCAAGGCTACGAGCAGTACTTC. Translated, it gives CASSLGGGQGYEQYF.

This chain uses TRBV7-9 with TRBJ2-1, with 9 positions matching TRBD2. This CDR3 contains 15 residues. CDR1 is SEHNR and CDR2 is FQNEAQ in the germline V gene (reference sequence). Trimming took 1 base from V and 6 from J; bases not matched to a gene: 4. For the CDR3, the DNA is TGTGCCAGCAGCTTAGTCTGGCGGGAGGGCAATGAGCAGTTCTTC. As protein: CASSLVWREGNEQFF.

The chain has TRBV11-2 and TRBJ1-2; no reliable D call. Germline values: CDR1 SGHAT, CDR2 FQNNGV. The CDR3 is made up of 16 amino acids. The V end was cut by 8 bases, the J end by 1 base, with 20 bases between. CDR3 region: CASGVDLTGHNYGYTF. The CDR3 DNA is TGTGCCAGCGGTGTTGACCTAACGGGTCATAACTATGGCTACACCTTC.

CDR3 in DNA: TGTGCCAGCAGTTTAGTTGGACAGGGGGCCCAGCCCCAGCATTTT. It translates to CASSLVGQGAQPQHF. The rearrangement links TRBV28 to TRBJ1-5; 11 bases line up with TRBD1. After removal of 2 bases from V and 7 bases from J, the junction contained 4 bases not matched to a gene. CDR1 and CDR2 (germline): MDHEN, SYDVKM. The CDR3 sequence is 15 residues long.

The chain has TRBV15 and TRBJ2-7; D not resolved. V lost 8 bases to trimming and J lost 0 bases, with 11 bases between them. The CDR3 sequence is 13 residues long. Germline V lookup: CDR1 LNHNV, CDR2 YYDKDF (reference sequence). The CDR3 DNA is TGTGCCACCCGGCGACGCGTCTCCTACGAGCAGTACTTC. Translating it yields CATRRRVSYEQYF.

Note on this clone: Additional DNA sequences in this sample encode the identical CDR3. The V gene is TRBV27, the J gene TRBJ2-1; TRBD2 is a possible D gene (6 bases). V was pared by 2 bases and J by 2 bases, with 10 bases between. Germline V gene lookup returns CDR1 MNHEY and CDR2 SMNVEV (reference sequence). There are 15 residues in the CDR3. CDR3 protein: CASSLGGRPYNEQFF. The DNA for the CDR3 is TGTGCCAGCAGTTTAGGAGGGAGGCCCTACAATGAGCAGTTCTTC.

The chain joins TRBV5-8 to TRBJ1-2; no firm D call. The V gene's germline CDR1 is SGHTS and CDR2 YDEGEE. The length of the CDR3 is 14 residues. V was shortened by 4 bases and J by 4 bases, with 14 bases between the two germline ends. The CDR3 region has the DNA TGTGCCAGCAGCCTGAGAGCCGGGATCTATGGCTACACCTTC. Residues: CASSLRAGIYGYTF.

The J gene is TRBJ2-7, the V gene TRBV4-1, with 7 bases fitting TRBD1. CDR3 size: 17 residues. Trimming cost V 4 bases and J 1 base; bases outside gene matches: 13. Germline V gives CDR1 MGHRA, CDR2 YSYEKL. The DNA for the CDR3 is TGCGCCAGCAGCCCAGGGCAAACCGGGACAGTTTCCTACGAGCAGTACTTC. Translation gives CASSPGQTGTVSYEQYF.